This record concerns one TCR beta chain sequence. The target antigen is unknown. The sample originates from a study of T cells after yellow fever vaccination. Whole-study findings and limits: A large majority of primary-vaccination clones showed up again after the booster (just under 97% CD4, around 90% CD8).

TCRdb passed the 5' RACE reads through MiXCR, listing each CDR3 protein once. This table holds 78,000 or so distinct CDR3 sequences, under 9.5% found once. The material sequenced was CD8+ T cells sorted from PBMCs, taken 9 to 11 days after the first yellow fever vaccination. The receptor's source is a man aged 18-30 years who received the YFV17D yellow fever vaccine.

CDR3 DNA sequence: TGTGCCAGCAGCTTAGGGGGACAGGTCTCCGTCAATGAGCAGTTCTTC. This sequence encodes CASSLGGQVSVNEQFF. The chain recombines TRBV11-2 with TRBJ2-1; 8 nucleotides align to TRBD1. The CDR3 contains 16 residues. Germline loops: CDR1 SGHAT, CDR2 FQNNGV. V was clipped by 1 base and J by 6 bases; unmatched bases: 8.